Listed here are 21 T cell receptor beta chains from one sample, sequenced in a study of cytomegalovirus exposure and HLA in healthy donors listed by TCRdb under 2017. The library relied on the immunoSEQ multiplex PCR assay. The multiplex PCR relied on a mix of 60 forward primers for TCR Vbeta segments and 13 reverse primers for TCR Jbeta segments. Not all clones reach the TCRdb copy of this immuneACCESS table, which keeps in-frame sequences only. Checked studies attribute under half of the gap to unresolved V genes and leave the rest unexplained. This specimen's table enumerates 90,000 to 120,000 clones. The ten largest clones represent under 0.7% of the sample. Sequenced sample: PBMCs. The origin of the receptors is a man aged 50 to 59 in good health and CMV-seronegative.

The V call is TRBV29-1, the J call TRBJ2-3; no clear D gene. The V and J ends lost 8 bases and 6 bases respectively, with 18 bases between them. The CDR3 has 13 residues. Germline V gives CDR1 SQVTM, CDR2 ANQGSEA. In nucleotides, the CDR3 is TGCAGCAAAAGAAGCGCCGTTACGGATACGCAGTATTTT. Residues: CSKRSAVTDTQYF.

The rearrangement joins TRBV19 to TRBJ2-7; TRBD1 agrees at 7 bases. The CDR3 runs 16 residues. J was trimmed by 7 bases and V by 1 base; bases with no gene match: 13. Germline values: CDR1 LNHDA, CDR2 SQIVND (reference sequence). CDR3 region: CASSIAGGQVSREQYF. CDR3 sequence (DNA): TGTGCCAGTAGTATAGCCGGCGGACAGGTCTCAAGAGAGCAGTACTTC.

The J gene is TRBJ1-5, the V gene TRBV6-1; possibly TRBD1 for D (5 bases). Germline V CDR1 and CDR2: MNHNS, SASEGT. V shed 5 bases and J shed 7 bases, with 15 bases lying between them. The CDR3 is 14 amino acids. Here the CDR3 reads CASSSWDSKQPQHF. The CDR3 nucleotides are TGTGCCAGCAGTTCATGGGACTCCAAACAGCCCCAGCATTTT.

V gene TRBV18 combines with J gene TRBJ1-2; 7 nucleotides agree with TRBD1. V shed 4 bases, J shed 3 bases, and the junction held 2 bases outside the gene matches. The CDR3 length is 13 residues. From germline, CDR1 is KGHSH and CDR2 LQKENI. CDR3 DNA sequence: TGTGCCAGCTCACAGGGGGCCGACTATGGCTACACCTTC. Its translation is CASSQGADYGYTF.

The rearrangement uses TRBV29-1 and TRBJ2-7; D may be TRBD1 (6 bases). V lost 6 bases, J lost 0 bases, and 9 bases lay in between. CDR1 and CDR2 (germline): SQVTM, ANQGSEA. The CDR3 contains 12 residues. The CDR3 loop reads CSVGQSSYEQYF. CDR3 coding DNA: TGCAGCGTGGGACAAAGCTCCTACGAGCAGTACTTC.

The chain employs TRBV6-1 and TRBJ1-5; 7 nucleotides agree with TRBD1. The CDR3 totals 15 residues. The germline CDR1 and CDR2 sequences are MNHNS and SASEGT. Trimming cost V 10 bases and J 5 bases; bases outside gene matches: 14. The CDR3 region is CATRQLADRDQPQHF. In DNA form, the CDR3 reads TGTGCCACTCGACAATTAGCCGACAGGGATCAGCCCCAGCATTTT.

The chain has TRBV5-1 and TRBJ2-3; D is possibly TRBD2 (6 bases). The CDR3 covers 16 residues. Trimming removed 1 base at V and 6 bases at J, with 18 bases between. The V gene's germline CDR1 is SGHRS and CDR2 YFSETQ. CDR3 nucleotides: TGCGCCAGCAGCTTGTCCATTGGCGGGGTAGGGGATACGCAGTATTTT. Residues: CASSLSIGGVGDTQYF.

The chain is built from TRBV6-6 and TRBJ1-1, with D unclear. From germline, CDR1 is MNHNY and CDR2 SVGAGI (reference sequence). The CDR3 has 14 amino acids. Between the trimmed V and J ends, which lost 0 bases and 11 bases, there was a span of 16 bases. CDR3 coding DNA: TGTGCCAGCAGTTACTCGGGAGGAGGAGGGAATGCTTTCTTT. This translates into CASSYSGGGGNAFF.

The chain links TRBV6-6 to TRBJ2-5; D gene uncertain. The end of the DNA is better explained by TRBJ2-7, so the J call may be wrong. The CDR3 totals 12 residues. Per germline, CDR1 MNHNY and CDR2 SVGAGI (reference sequence). The DNA for the CDR3 is TGTGCCAGCAGTCCCGGAAACTACGAGCAGTACTTC. It is translated as CASSPGNYEQYF.

The chain carries TRBV4-3 and TRBJ1-1; D unresolved. Germline CDR1 reads LGHNA; CDR2 reads YSLEER. This CDR3 has 15 amino acids. Deletions cut 0 bases from V and 4 bases from J, with 12 bases between. CDR3 loop: CASSQDRLRSTEAFF. DNA of the CDR3: TGCGCCAGCAGCCAAGATCGGTTGAGGAGCACTGAAGCTTTCTTT.

CDR3: CASSPSLAGYEQYF. The DNA of the CDR3 is TGCGCCAGCAGCCCGTCCCTGGCAGGGTACGAGCAGTACTTC. The chain joins TRBV5-1 to TRBJ2-7; weak D call: TRBD1 (5 bases). The CDR3 runs 14 residues. Trimming left V 4 bases short and J 4 bases short, with 15 bases between. Germline values: CDR1 SGHRS, CDR2 YFSETQ.

The chain has TRBV18 and TRBJ2-1, with D uncertain. V was pared by 5 bases and J by 0 bases, with 17 bases between. The CDR3 loop spans 17 amino acids. The germline V gene has CDR1 KGHSH and CDR2 LQKENI. The CDR3 loop reads CASSTNHFLSSYNEQFF. CDR3 DNA: TGTGCCAGCTCAACTAACCATTTTCTTAGCTCCTACAATGAGCAGTTCTTC.

The chain uses TRBV7-9 and TRBJ1-1, with D perhaps matching TRBD1 (6 bases). This CDR3 contains 13 residues. Germline CDR1 reads SEHNR; CDR2 reads FQNEAQ (reference sequence). V lost 7 bases and J lost 6, with 15 bases in between. The CDR3 sequence is CASKGGGIAEAFF. The CDR3 DNA follows: TGTGCCAGCAAGGGAGGGGGGATCGCTGAAGCTTTCTTT.

The CDR3 DNA follows: TGTGCCTGGAGTACAGGGGCCAACACTGAAGCTTTCTTT. Its protein product is CAWSTGANTEAFF. The genes are TRBV30 and TRBJ1-1; 7 positions match TRBD1. CDR1 and CDR2 (germline): GTSNPN, SVGIG (reference sequence). There are 13 residues in the CDR3. The J segment lost 2 bases and the V segment lost 2 bases, leaving 2 bases of the junction unmatched.

The rearrangement links TRBV19 to TRBJ1-5; D uncertain. The CDR3 contains 12 residues. The V gene's germline CDR1 is LNHDA and CDR2 SQIVND (reference sequence). V lost 5 bases and J lost 5, with 7 bases in between. The CDR3 DNA is TGTGCCAGTAGTTTCCAGGATCAGCCCCAGCATTTT. Translation gives CASSFQDQPQHF.

V gene TRBV6-1 combines with J gene TRBJ2-5; possibly TRBD2 for D (6 bases). CDR1 is MNHNS, CDR2 SASEGT, per germline. The V and J ends lost 6 bases and 5 bases respectively, with 13 bases between them. The CDR3 is 13 amino acids. The CDR3 here is CASRPPGEETQYF. The CDR3, as DNA: TGTGCCAGCAGGCCCCCGGGGGAGGAGACCCAGTACTTC.

The V gene is TRBV14, the J gene TRBJ2-1, with TRBD2 matching 10 bases. The CDR3 is made up of 20 amino acids. The ends lost 4 bases at V and 0 bases at J; junction bases unmatched: 15. CDR1 and CDR2 from the germline V gene are SGHDN and FVKESK. In DNA form, the CDR3 reads TGTGCCAGCAGCCCCCCGGGTAGCGGGAGGATATGGAGCTCCTACAATGAGCAGTTCTTC. This gives the protein CASSPPGSGRIWSSYNEQFF.

The chain couples TRBV18 to TRBJ1-1; unclear D gene. Trimming removed 6 bases at V and 1 base at J, with 12 bases between. The CDR3 consists of 14 residues. The germline V gene encodes CDR1 KGHSH and CDR2 LQKENI. The CDR3 sequence: CASSLSRSNTEAFF. In DNA form, the CDR3 reads TGTGCCAGCTCTTTATCCCGTTCGAACACTGAAGCTTTCTTT.

With regard to this clone: The same CDR3 can be traced to other DNA sequences in this sample. The V call is TRBV30, the J call TRBJ2-5; a weak D match, TRBD2 (6 bases). The germline CDR1 and CDR2 sequences are GTSNPN and SVGIG (reference sequence). CDR3 length equals 12 residues. Between the trimmed V and J ends, which lost 4 bases and 2 bases, there was a span of 8 bases. CDR3 nucleotide sequence: TGTGCCTGGACCAGCGGGCAAGAGACCCAGTACTTC. This codes for CAWTSGQETQYF.

The V gene is TRBV14, the J gene TRBJ1-3; no firm D call. CDR1 SGHDN and CDR2 FVKESK come from the germline V gene. Deletions cut 4 bases from V and 1 base from J, with 8 bases between. The CDR3 covers 14 residues. The CDR3 DNA reads as TGTGCCAGCAGCCCCCCGGGGTCTGGAAACACCATATATTTT. Translated: CASSPPGSGNTIYF.

V gene TRBV5-4 combines with J gene TRBJ1-1; D ambiguous. Trimming left V 2 bases short and J 1 base short, with 9 bases between. The CDR3 loop spans 14 amino acids. Germline V gives CDR1 SGHNT, CDR2 YYREEE (reference sequence). CDR3 in amino acids: CASSFSRGNTEAFF. In DNA form, the CDR3 reads TGTGCCAGCAGCTTTAGCAGAGGGAACACTGAAGCTTTCTTT.